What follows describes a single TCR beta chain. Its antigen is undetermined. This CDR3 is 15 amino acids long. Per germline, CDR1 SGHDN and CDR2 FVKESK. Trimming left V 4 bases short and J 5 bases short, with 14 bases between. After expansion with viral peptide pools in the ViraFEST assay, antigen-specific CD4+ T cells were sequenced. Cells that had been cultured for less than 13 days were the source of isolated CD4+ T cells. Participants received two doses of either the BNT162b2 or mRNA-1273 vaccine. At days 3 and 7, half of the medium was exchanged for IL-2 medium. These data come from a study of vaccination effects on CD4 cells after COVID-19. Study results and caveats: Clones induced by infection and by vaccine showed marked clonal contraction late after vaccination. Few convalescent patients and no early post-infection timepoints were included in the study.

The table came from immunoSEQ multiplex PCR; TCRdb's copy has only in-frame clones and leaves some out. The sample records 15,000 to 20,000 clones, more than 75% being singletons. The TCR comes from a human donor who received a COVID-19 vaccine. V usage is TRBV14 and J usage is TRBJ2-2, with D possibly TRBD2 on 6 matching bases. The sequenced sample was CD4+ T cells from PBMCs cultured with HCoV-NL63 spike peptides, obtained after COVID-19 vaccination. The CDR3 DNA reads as TGTGCCAGCAGCCCGGGCCCCGGAGGGACCGGGGAGCTGTTTTTT. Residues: CASSPGPGGTGELFF.